These T cell receptor beta chains were read from a single sample in a study of technical replicates of blood from a handful of donors. This table comes from immunoSEQ multiplex PCR, and its TCRdb copy is limited to in-frame clones, with some not included. Here the sample spans around 80,000 clones, about 98% being singletons. The sample taken for sequencing was T cells isolated from PBMCs. The receptor source for this set is a human donor in good health. Each CDR3 is given with its conserved first and last residue. D genes are given only for firm matches. A row's size may be missing; if present it is once, few, many or a size class.

clone size,V gene,J gene,D gene,CDR3 protein,CDR3 DNA
-,TRBV19,TRBJ2-3,TRBD2,CASRTSGTDTQYF,TGTGCCAGTAGGACTAGCGGCACAGATACGCAGTATTTT
-,TRBV19,TRBJ2-1,TRBD2,CASKRLADNNEQFF,TGTGCCAGTAAAAGACTAGCGGATAACAATGAGCAGTTCTTC
-,TRBV29-1,TRBJ2-1,TRBD2,CSVDGQRGGNEQFF,TGCAGCGTTGACGGCCAGCGGGGGGGAAATGAGCAGTTCTTC
-,TRBV6-1,TRBJ2-3,-,CASSEGQGNTDTQYF,TGTGCCAGCAGTGAAGGCCAGGGGAACACAGATACGCAGTATTTT
-,TRBV2,TRBJ2-1,TRBD2,CASPRTSGRASFRGEQFF,TGTGCCAGCCCCCGTACTAGCGGGAGGGCCAGTTTCCGTGGTGAGCAGTTCTTC
-,TRBV4-1,TRBJ2-7,TRBD1,CASRTGTFGTYEQYF,TGCGCCAGCAGGACAGGGACCTTTGGTACCTACGAGCAGTACTTC
-,TRBV21-1,TRBJ1-1,-,CASSKESWAGTEAFF,TGTGCCAGCAGCAAAGAGAGCTGGGCGGGGACTGAAGCTTTCTTT
-,TRBV28,TRBJ1-5,TRBD1,CASSLTGGGFSNQPQHF,TGTGCCAGCAGTTTGACAGGGGGCGGATTTAGCAATCAGCCCCAGCATTTT
-,TRBV30,TRBJ2-3,-,CAWSQDAGTDTQYF,TGTGCCTGGTCCCAAGACGCAGGGACAGATACGCAGTATTTT
-,TRBV27,TRBJ2-4,-,CARRRAWAKNIQYF,TGTGCCAGGCGGCGGGCATGGGCCAAAAACATTCAGTACTTC
once,TRBV5-8,TRBJ1-3,-,CASSFRVPGDTIYF,TGTGCCAGCAGCTTCAGGGTCCCAGGGGACACCATATATTTT
-,TRBV5-1,TRBJ2-2,TRBD2,CASSFFRGGNTGELFF,TGCGCCAGCAGCTTTTTCCGGGGGGGGAACACCGGGGAGCTGTTTTTT
-,TRBV30,TRBJ2-5,TRBD2,CACSTGGVEETQYF,TGTGCCTGCAGCACGGGGGGGGTCGAAGAGACCCAGTACTTC
-,TRBV7-9,TRBJ1-1,-,CASSPSGGGTEAFF,TGTGCCAGCAGCCCGAGCGGGGGAGGCACTGAAGCTTTCTTT
once,TRBV5-6,TRBJ2-1,TRBD1,CASSLSQGAYNEQFF,TGTGCCAGCAGCTTATCACAGGGGGCCTACAATGAGCAGTTCTTC
-,TRBV10-1,TRBJ2-2,-,CASSERVNTGELFF,TGCGCCAGCAGTGAACGGGTGAACACCGGGGAGCTGTTTTTT
-,TRBV10-3,TRBJ2-3,-,CAISERGDTQYF,TGTGCCATCAGTGAGCGGGGAGATACGCAGTATTTT
-,TRBV6-5,TRBJ1-2,-,CASSKQVSPYGYTF,TGTGCCAGCAGTAAGCAGGTCTCTCCCTATGGCTACACCTTC
-,TRBV6-1,TRBJ2-7,-,CASSRGQGAYEQYF,TGTGCCAGCAGTCGGGGGCAGGGGGCCTACGAGCAGTACTTC
-,TRBV25-1,TRBJ2-2,-,CASSSWGGAGIGELFF,TGTGCCAGCAGCTCTTGGGGCGGGGCAGGTATCGGGGAGCTGTTTTTT
-,TRBV11-3,TRBJ1-4,TRBD1,CASSLGTGPNEKLFF,TGTGCCAGCAGCTTGGGGACAGGGCCTAATGAAAAACTGTTTTTT
-,TRBV28,TRBJ1-5,-,CASSLSPGRNPNQPQHF,TGTGCCAGCAGTTTATCGCCGGGTCGAAACCCGAATCAGCCCCAGCATTTT
-,TRBV2,TRBJ2-1,TRBD1,CATLGQDRGGYNEQFF,TGTGCCACCCTAGGCCAGGACAGGGGAGGGTACAATGAGCAGTTCTTC
-,TRBV11-3,TRBJ2-5,-,CASSGGGGQTHQETQYF,TGTGCCAGCAGCGGGGGGGGAGGACAGACCCACCAAGAGACCCAGTACTTC
-,TRBV7-9,TRBJ2-7,-,CASSLVNYEQYF,TGTGCCAGCAGCTTAGTAAACTACGAGCAGTACTTC
-,TRBV6-5,TRBJ1-4,-,CASSQEGRLFF,TGTGCCAGCAGCCAGGAGGGAAGGCTGTTTTTT
-,TRBV7-9,TRBJ2-1,-,CASSLAYSSYNEQFF,TGTGCCAGCAGCTTAGCGTACAGCTCCTACAATGAGCAGTTCTTC
-,TRBV27,TRBJ2-2,-,CASSLWGASNTGELFF,TGTGCCAGCAGTTTATGGGGAGCATCGAACACCGGGGAGCTGTTTTTT